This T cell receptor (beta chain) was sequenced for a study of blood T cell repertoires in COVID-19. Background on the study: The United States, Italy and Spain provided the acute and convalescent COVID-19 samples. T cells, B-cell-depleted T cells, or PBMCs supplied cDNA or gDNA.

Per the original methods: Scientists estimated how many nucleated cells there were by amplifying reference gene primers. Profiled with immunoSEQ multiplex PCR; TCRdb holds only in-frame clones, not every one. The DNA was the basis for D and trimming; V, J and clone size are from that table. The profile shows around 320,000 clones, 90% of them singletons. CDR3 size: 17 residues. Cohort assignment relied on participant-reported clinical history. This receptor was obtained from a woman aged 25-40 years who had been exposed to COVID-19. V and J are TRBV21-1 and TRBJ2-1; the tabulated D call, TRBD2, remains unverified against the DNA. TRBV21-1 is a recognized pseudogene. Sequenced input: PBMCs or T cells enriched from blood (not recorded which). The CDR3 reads CASSNCLAGGSYNEQFF. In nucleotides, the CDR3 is TGTGCCAGCAGCAACTGTCTAGCGGGGGGGTCCTACAATGAGCAGTTCTTC.